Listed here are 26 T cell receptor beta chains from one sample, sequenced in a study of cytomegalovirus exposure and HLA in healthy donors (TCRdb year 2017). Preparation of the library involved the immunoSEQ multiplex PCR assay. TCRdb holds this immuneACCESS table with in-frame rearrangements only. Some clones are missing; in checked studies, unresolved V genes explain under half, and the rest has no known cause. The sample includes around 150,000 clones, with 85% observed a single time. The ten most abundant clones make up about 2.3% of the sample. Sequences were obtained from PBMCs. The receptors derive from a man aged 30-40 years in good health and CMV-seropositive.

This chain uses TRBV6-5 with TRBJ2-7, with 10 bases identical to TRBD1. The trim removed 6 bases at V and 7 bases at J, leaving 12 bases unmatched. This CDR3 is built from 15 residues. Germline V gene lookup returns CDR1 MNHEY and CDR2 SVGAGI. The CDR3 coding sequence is TGTGCCAGCAGCCCCGGGACAGGGGTTTTGCTAGAGCAGTACTTC. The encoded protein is CASSPGTGVLLEQYF.

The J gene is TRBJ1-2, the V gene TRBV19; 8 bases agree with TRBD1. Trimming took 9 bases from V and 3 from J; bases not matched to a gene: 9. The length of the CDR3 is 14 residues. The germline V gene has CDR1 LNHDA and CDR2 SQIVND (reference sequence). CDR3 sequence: CASDTGGAYYGYTF. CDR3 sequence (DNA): TGTGCCAGCGACACAGGGGGTGCTTACTATGGCTACACCTTC.

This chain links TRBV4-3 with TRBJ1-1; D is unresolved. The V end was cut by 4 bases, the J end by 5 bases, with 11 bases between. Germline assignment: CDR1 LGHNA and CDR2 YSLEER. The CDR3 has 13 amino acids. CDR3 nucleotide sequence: TGCGCCAGCAGCCCCGCCCGGGGAACTGAAGCTTTCTTT. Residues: CASSPARGTEAFF.

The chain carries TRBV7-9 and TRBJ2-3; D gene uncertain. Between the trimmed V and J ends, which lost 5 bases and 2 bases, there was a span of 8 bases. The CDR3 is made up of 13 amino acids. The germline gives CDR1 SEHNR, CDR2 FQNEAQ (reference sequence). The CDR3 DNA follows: TGTGCCAGCAGCCCTCCCCCCACAGATACGCAGTATTTT. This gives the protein CASSPPPTDTQYF.

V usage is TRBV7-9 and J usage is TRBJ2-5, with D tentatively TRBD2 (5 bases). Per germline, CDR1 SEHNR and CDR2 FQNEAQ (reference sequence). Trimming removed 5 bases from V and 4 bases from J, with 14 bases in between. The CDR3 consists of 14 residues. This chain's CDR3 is CASSPLGRGETQYF. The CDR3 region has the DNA TGTGCCAGCAGCCCACTCGGACGGGGAGAGACCCAGTACTTC.

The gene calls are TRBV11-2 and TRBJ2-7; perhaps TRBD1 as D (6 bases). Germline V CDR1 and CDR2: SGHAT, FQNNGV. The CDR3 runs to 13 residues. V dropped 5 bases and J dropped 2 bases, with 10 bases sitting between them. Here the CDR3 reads CASSPGQAYEQYF. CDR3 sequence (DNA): TGTGCCAGCAGCCCGGGACAAGCCTACGAGCAGTACTTC.

The CDR3 is CASRPPEGLTRLVYF. The CDR3 DNA follows: TGTGCCAGCAGACCTCCCGAGGGACTGACCCGTCTTGTGTACTTC. The rearrangement joins TRBV6-6 to TRBJ2-5; tentative D call: TRBD2 (6 bases). Germline V gene data show CDR1 as MNHNY and CDR2 as SVGAGI (reference sequence). Trimming stripped 6 bases from V and 13 bases from J, with 27 bases between. The CDR3 length is 15 residues.

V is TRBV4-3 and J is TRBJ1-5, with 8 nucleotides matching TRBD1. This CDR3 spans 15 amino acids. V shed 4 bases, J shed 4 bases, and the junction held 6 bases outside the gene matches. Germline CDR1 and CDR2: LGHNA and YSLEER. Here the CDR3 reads CASSLVQGGNQPQHF. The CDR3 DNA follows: TGCGCCAGCAGCCTCGTACAGGGGGGAAATCAGCCCCAGCATTTT.

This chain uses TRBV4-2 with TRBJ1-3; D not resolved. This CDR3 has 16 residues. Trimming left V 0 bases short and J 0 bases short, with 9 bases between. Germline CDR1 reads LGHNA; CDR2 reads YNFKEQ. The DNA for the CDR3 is TGTGCCAGCAGCCAAGAGTTCGTTATCTCTGGAAACACCATATATTTT. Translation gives CASSQEFVISGNTIYF.

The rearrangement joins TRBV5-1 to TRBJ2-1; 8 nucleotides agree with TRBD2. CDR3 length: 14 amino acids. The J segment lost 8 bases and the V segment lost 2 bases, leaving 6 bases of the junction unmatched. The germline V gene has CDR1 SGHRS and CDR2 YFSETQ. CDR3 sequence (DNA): TGCGCCAGCAGCTTTTCGGGGGGGTCCCATGAGCAGTTCTTC. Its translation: CASSFSGGSHEQFF.

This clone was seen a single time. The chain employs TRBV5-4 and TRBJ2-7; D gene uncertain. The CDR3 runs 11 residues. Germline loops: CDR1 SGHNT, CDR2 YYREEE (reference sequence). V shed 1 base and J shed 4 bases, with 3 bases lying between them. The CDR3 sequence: CASSLRYEQYF. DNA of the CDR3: TGTGCCAGCAGCTTGCGGTACGAGCAGTACTTC.

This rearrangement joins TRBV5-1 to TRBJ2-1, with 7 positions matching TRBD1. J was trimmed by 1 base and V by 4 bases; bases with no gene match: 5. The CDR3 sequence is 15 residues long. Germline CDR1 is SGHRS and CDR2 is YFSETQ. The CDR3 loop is CASSPTGQSYNEQFF. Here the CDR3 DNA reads TGCGCCAGCAGCCCCACGGGACAGTCCTACAATGAGCAGTTCTTC. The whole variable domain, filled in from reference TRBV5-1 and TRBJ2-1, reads KAGVTQTPRYLIKTRGQQVTLSCSPISGHRSVSWYQQTPGQGLQFLFEYFSETQRNKGNFPGRFSGRQFSNSRSEMNVSTLELGDSALYLCASSPTGQSYNEQFFGPGTRLTVL.

The CDR3 DNA sequence: TGTGCCAGCAGCCGCCGACAGGGGCTCGGTAATGAAAAACTGTTTTTT. Its translation: CASSRRQGLGNEKLFF. This rearrangement joins TRBV7-6 to TRBJ1-4; 8 positions agree with TRBD1. Germline V gene data show CDR1 as SGHVS and CDR2 as FNYEAQ. Germline trimming cut 5 bases from V and 4 bases from J; bases unmatched to any gene: 9. This CDR3 contains 16 residues.

The DNA for the CDR3 is TGCGCCAGCAGCCTCGGGACAGGGGTAGGCTACACCTTC. This gives the protein CASSLGTGVGYTF. The gene calls are TRBV5-1 and TRBJ1-2; 10 nucleotides line up with TRBD1. Germline loops: CDR1 SGHRS, CDR2 YFSETQ. This CDR3 contains 13 residues. With 4 bases clipped from V and 8 bases from J, the junction kept 5 bases outside the gene matches.

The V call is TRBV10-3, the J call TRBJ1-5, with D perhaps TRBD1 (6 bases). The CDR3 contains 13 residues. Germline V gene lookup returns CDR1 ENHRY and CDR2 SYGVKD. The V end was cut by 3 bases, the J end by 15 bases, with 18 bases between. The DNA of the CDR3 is TGTGCCATCAGTGACCCCGCTTCAGGGGCATGGCATTTT. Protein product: CAISDPASGAWHF.

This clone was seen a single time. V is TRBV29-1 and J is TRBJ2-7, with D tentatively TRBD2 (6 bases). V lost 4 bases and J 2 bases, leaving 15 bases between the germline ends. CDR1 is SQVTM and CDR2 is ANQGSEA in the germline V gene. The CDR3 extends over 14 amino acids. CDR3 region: CSVVGGDTAYEQYF. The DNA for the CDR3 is TGCAGCGTTGTTGGAGGGGATACGGCCTACGAGCAGTACTTC.

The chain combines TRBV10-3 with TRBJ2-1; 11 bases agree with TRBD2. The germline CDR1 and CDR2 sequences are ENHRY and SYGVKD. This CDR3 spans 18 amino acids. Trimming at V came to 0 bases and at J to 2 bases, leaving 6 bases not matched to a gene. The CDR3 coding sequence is TGTGCCATCAGTGAGTCCCTAGCGGGGGGCCGTACCTACAATGAGCAGTTCTTC. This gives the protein CAISESLAGGRTYNEQFF.

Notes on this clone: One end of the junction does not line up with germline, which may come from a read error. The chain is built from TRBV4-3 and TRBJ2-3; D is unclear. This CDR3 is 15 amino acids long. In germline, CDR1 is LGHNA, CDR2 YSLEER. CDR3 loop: CASSQGTGSTDTQYF. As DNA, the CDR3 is TGCGCCAGCAGTCAAGGAACCGGGAGCACAGATACGCAGTATTTT.

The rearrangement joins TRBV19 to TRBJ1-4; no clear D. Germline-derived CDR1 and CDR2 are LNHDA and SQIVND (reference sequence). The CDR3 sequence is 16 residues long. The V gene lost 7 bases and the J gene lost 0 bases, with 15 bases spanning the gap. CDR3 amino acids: CASTAIGFSTNEKLFF. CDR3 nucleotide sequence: TGTGCCAGTACCGCTATCGGGTTCTCAACTAATGAAAAACTGTTTTTT.

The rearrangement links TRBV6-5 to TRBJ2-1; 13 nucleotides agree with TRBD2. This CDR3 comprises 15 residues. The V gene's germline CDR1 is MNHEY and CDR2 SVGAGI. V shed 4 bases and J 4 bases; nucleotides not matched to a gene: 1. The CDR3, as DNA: TGTGCCAGCAGTTTGACTAGCGGGGGGTACAATGAGCAGTTCTTC. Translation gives CASSLTSGGYNEQFF.

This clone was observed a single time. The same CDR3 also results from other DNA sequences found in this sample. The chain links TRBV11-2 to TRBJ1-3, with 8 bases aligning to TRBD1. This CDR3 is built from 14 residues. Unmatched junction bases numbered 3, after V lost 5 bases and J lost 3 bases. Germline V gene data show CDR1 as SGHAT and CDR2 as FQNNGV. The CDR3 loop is CASSLGTGGNTIYF. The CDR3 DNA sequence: TGTGCCAGCAGCCTAGGGACAGGTGGAAACACCATATATTTT. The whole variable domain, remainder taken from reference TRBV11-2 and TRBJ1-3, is EAGVAQSPRYKIIEKRQSVAFWCNPISGHATLYWYQQILGQGPKLLIQFQNNGVVDDSQLPKDRFSAERLKGVDSTLKIQPAKLEDSAVYLCASSLGTGGNTIYFGEGSWLTVV.

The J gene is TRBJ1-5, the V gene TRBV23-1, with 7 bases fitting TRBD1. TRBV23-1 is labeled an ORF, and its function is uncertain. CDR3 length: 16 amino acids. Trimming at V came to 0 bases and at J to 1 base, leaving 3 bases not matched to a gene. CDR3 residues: CASSQSARGSNQPQHF. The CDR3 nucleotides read TGCGCCAGCAGTCAATCAGCCAGGGGGAGCAATCAGCCCCAGCATTTT.

The CDR3 coding sequence is TGTGCCAGCAGCGTAGCGGGGGAGGTTGGCACTGAAGCTTTCTTT. It encodes CASSVAGEVGTEAFF. This rearrangement joins TRBV9 to TRBJ1-1, with D maybe TRBD1 (5 bases). CDR3 length equals 15 residues. The germline V and J ends were trimmed by 0 bases and 4 bases, with 13 bases remaining between them. Looked up from germline, CDR1 is SGDLS and CDR2 is YYNGEE.

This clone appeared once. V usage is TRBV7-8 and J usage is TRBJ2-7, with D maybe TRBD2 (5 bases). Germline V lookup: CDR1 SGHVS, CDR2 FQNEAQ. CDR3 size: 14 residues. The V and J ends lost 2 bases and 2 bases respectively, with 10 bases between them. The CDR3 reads CASSLWRFTYEQYF. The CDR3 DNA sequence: TGTGCCAGCAGCTTATGGAGGTTTACCTACGAGCAGTACTTC.

The CDR3 DNA follows: TGTGCCAGCAGCTTGGCTTCATGGGACAGCAACTATGGCTACACCTTC. Amino acids: CASSLASWDSNYGYTF. The chain uses TRBV5-4 and TRBJ1-2, with TRBD1 matching over 7 bases. This CDR3 region has 16 residues. Germline-derived CDR1 and CDR2 are SGHNT and YYREEE (reference sequence). V lost 0 bases to trimming and J lost 2 bases; unmatched junction nucleotides: 7. Using reference TRBV5-4 and TRBJ1-2 for the parts outside the CDR3, the full variable domain is ETGVTQSPTHLIKTRGQQVTLRCSSQSGHNTVSWYQQALGQGPQFIFQYYREEENGRGNFPPRFSGLQFPNYSSELNVNALELDDSALYLCASSLASWDSNYGYTFGSGTRLTVV.

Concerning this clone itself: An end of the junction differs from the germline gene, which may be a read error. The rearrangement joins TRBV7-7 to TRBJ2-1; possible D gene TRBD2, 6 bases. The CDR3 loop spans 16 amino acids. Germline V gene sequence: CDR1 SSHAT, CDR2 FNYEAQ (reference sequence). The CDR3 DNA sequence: TGTGCTAGCAGCTTAGCGCTCGGGGGTTCCTGGAATGAGCAGTTCTTC. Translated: CASSLALGGSWNEQFF.